The source of this T cell receptor (beta chain) is a study of vaccination and CD4 T cells after COVID-19. Study details: Post-vaccine sample collection happened at a median of about 72 days after dose two, ranging 14 to 241.

The treatment denotes: approximately 10-day PBMC culture with coronavirus spike peptide pools or control peptides (ViraFEST assay). The unexposed donor's CD4+ T cells were collected before the COVID-19 pandemic (2011-2018). A half-volume replacement of the medium with fresh IL-2 medium was performed on days 3 and 7. Sequencing of DNA taken from cultured CD4+ T cells relied on the Oncomine TCR Beta short-read assay. Someone extracted genomic DNA from cultured CD4+ T cells. TCRdb processed the PCR reads anew with MiXCR; each CDR3 protein has one entry. The repertoire holds some 10,000 distinct CDR3 sequences, with 25% to 35% as singletons. CDR1 and CDR2 from the germline V gene are SGHAT and FQNNGV. CDR3 size: 13 residues. Trimming pared 5 bases from V and 13 bases from J, leaving 15 bases between. Judged by abundance, this clonotype is medium-sized. Its specificity is not known. Whole-study results and caveats: Nearly all convalescent vaccine-specific clones, 304 of 307, recognized only SARS-CoV-2 spike.

Material for sequencing was CD4+ T cells from blood, cultured in vitro. The rearrangement uses TRBV11-2 and TRBJ1-6, with D uncertain. The TCR originated in a human donor in good health. The CDR3 reads CASSIMDRQPLHF. The CDR3 DNA reads as TGTGCCAGCAGCATAATGGACCGCCAGCCCCTCCACTTT.